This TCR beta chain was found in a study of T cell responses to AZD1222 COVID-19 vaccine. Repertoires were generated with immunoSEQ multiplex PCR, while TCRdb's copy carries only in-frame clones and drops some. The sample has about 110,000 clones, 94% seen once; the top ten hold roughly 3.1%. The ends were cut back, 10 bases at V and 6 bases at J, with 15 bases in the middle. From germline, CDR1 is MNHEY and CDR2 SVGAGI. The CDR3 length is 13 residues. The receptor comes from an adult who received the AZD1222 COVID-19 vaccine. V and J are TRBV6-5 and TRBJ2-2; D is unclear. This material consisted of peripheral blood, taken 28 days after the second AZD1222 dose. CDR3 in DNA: TGTGCCACCCCCCAAACCCCGGCCGGGGAGCTGTTTTTT. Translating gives CATPQTPAGELFF.